This T cell receptor beta chain emerged from a study of cytomegalovirus exposure and HLA in healthy donors (dated by TCRdb to the late 2010s). About the study as a whole: According to a later analysis, the 100 to 150 validation repertoires were produced on the same platform as the roughly 600 repertoires of the first cohort. Along with the approximately 700-subject first cohort, a separate validation cohort of over 90 different subjects was used. The study aimed to test whether signatures of past pathogen exposure could be identified by cataloging public T cell receptors. The study combined high-throughput TCR immunosequencing, statistical association of individual TCRs with disease status, and machine learning to predict cytomegalovirus infection status. The paper's findings and limits, for the study overall: Across donors, most TCR sequences were observed very rarely, whereas some public TCRs were present in many individuals. According to the authors, the approach could potentially be generalized to other disease states and immunological phenotypes. All 120 or so repertoires were used to score co-occurrence in the validation cohort in a later analysis, because that analysis had no HLA typing for the cohort. A total of around 150 TCR beta chains were listed by the study as associated with cytomegalovirus. The classifier was reported to diagnose cytomegalovirus status with high specificity and sensitivity in both the original cohort and the validation cohort. Three of the identified cytomegalovirus-associated TCR beta chains were confirmed in vitro to be specific for cytomegalovirus antigens. Of the cluster scores, about 94% were above 0 in a later analysis, which found that TCRs clustered in the first cohort also tended to co-occur in the approximately 130 validation repertoires.

The donors were included in the validation cohort of roughly 120 subjects, a group kept apart from the roughly 670-subject first cohort. Based on the germline V gene, the CDR1 and CDR2 sequences are MNHNS and SASEGT. Taken from cysteine to phenylalanine, the CDR3 has 13 residues. The sequence is cut down to CDR3 DNA, 39 bases in frame from base 1. The germline ends are 11 bases apart after V is trimmed by 4 bases and J by 4 bases. Remarks on this clone: The specificity of this receptor is unknown. Base qualities are not provided; no much larger clone lies one nucleotide away.

Library construction relied on the immunoSEQ multiplex PCR assay. On the study's bioinformatics: A statistical classification framework was built to diagnose cytomegalovirus status from the catalog of TCR beta chain sequences. As stored in TCRdb, this immuneACCESS dataset retains in-frame rearrangements with V and J assigned. A fraction of the clones does not appear; measured against another copy, unresolved V genes explain less than half of the discrepancy, and the remainder lacks a known reason. That table furnishes V, J and clone size, whereas the DNA furnished D and trimming. Recorded for this sample are some 260,000 clones; 87% of them occurred a single time. More than 10% of the sample comes from the top ten.

Sequenced material: PBMCs. The sequence joins TRBV6-1 to TRBJ2-7; the D gene assignment is ambiguous. This clonotype was obtained from a man aged 18 to 29 in good health and CMV-seropositive. The DNA is as follows: TGTGCCAGCAGTGCCGACCCCGTGTACGAGCAGTACTTC. This codes for CASSADPVYEQYF.